One and the same sample provided the 27 T cell receptor beta chains below, sequenced in a study of CXCR3-negative and CXCR3-positive naive CD8 T cells. The authors made the TRB cDNA libraries by 5' RACE using UMI labels. TCRdb re-analyzed the 5' RACE reads; it lists each CDR3 protein once, without DNA. The specimen's table records 100,000 to 150,000 distinct CDR3 sequences. Sequenced: naive CXCR3- CD8+ T cells from blood. The subset denotes: CD45RO-CCR7+CD27+CD95- naive CD8+ T cells lacking CXCR3 (TNR3-). The source of these receptors is a human donor in good health. Some clones in this sample may be carry-over from other donors' samples.

The rearrangement uses TRBV6-6 and TRBJ2-7; no DNA is available, so the TRBD1 call from TCRdb remains unchecked. This CDR3 has 15 amino acids. Germline V gene sequence: CDR1 MNHNY, CDR2 SVGAGI (reference sequence). This CDR3 reads CASSYTGGPSYEQYF.

The gene calls are TRBV10-3 and TRBJ2-7; TCRdb reports TRBD1, a call that lacks DNA to check it against. The CDR3 length is 14 residues. Looked up from germline, CDR1 is ENHRY and CDR2 is SYGVKD. The CDR3 is CAISDRQGAYEQYF.

V gene TRBV7-3 combines with J gene TRBJ2-7. Germline V gene lookup returns CDR1 SGHTA and CDR2 FQGTGA. The CDR3 runs 13 residues. CDR3 protein: CASSPPASYEQYF.

V is TRBV28 and J is TRBJ2-5; the TRBD1 assignment by TCRdb is unverifiable without DNA. CDR1 MDHEN and CDR2 SYDVKM come from the germline V gene. The CDR3 contains 17 residues. The CDR3: CASSLFSGTGGEETQYF.

The rearrangement links TRBV28 to TRBJ2-3; TCRdb reports TRBD2, a call that lacks DNA to check it against. This CDR3 region has 17 residues. Germline-derived CDR1 and CDR2 are MDHEN and SYDVKM. Here the CDR3 reads CASSFASRGAITDTQYF.

CDR3 sequence reads: CASSSTEVAYNEQFF. The chain couples TRBV13 to TRBJ2-1. The CDR3 is 15 residues long. CDR1 is PRHDT and CDR2 is FYEKMQ in the germline V gene (reference sequence).

The gene calls are TRBV29-1 and TRBJ2-7; TCRdb's assignment of TRBD1 cannot be checked, as there is no DNA. This CDR3 region has 13 residues. CDR1 and CDR2 from the germline V gene are SQVTM and ANQGSEA. The CDR3 loop reads CSVSDSPFYEQYF.

V usage is TRBV11-2 and J usage is TRBJ2-7; TCRdb names TRBD1, which stays unverified in the absence of DNA. Germline CDR1 SGHAT, CDR2 FQNNGV. This CDR3 is built from 18 residues. The CDR3 sequence: CASSLESGLTGVIYEQYF.

The chain employs TRBV7-6 and TRBJ2-3; TCRdb lists TRBD1, though no DNA is available to test this call. The CDR3 consists of 15 residues. Germline V gives CDR1 SGHVS, CDR2 FNYEAQ. The CDR3 loop is CASSPPGGGTDTQYF.

CDR3 in amino acids: CASSPDREMGEQYF. The chain joins TRBV7-9 to TRBJ2-7; TCRdb picks TRBD1, but there is no DNA to check that call. Germline V gene sequence: CDR1 SEHNR, CDR2 FQNEAQ (reference sequence). The CDR3 has 14 amino acids.

This chain uses TRBV20-1 with TRBJ2-3; the D gene TCRdb calls, TRBD2, cannot be checked with no DNA. The CDR3 is 18 residues long. The germline V gene has CDR1 DFQATT and CDR2 SNEGSKA (reference sequence). This chain's CDR3 is CSARDSSGNTRSTDTQYF.

The chain recombines TRBV28 with TRBJ2-3; TCRdb gives TRBD2 as the D gene, but with no DNA this cannot be confirmed. The CDR3 covers 16 residues. Germline V gives CDR1 MDHEN, CDR2 SYDVKM. The CDR3 spells CASSIGLAGGTDTQYF.

V is TRBV5-8 and J is TRBJ2-2; the D call from TCRdb, TRBD1, cannot be confirmed without DNA. Germline V gives CDR1 SGHTS, CDR2 YDEGEE. The CDR3 loop spans 15 amino acids. The CDR3 loop reads CASSSAGSYTGELFF.

The rearrangement links TRBV7-9 to TRBJ1-1. The CDR3 totals 11 residues. CDR1 is SEHNR, CDR2 FQNEAQ, per germline (reference sequence). CDR3 protein: CASSLTGEAFF. The full variable domain, in which reference TRBV7-9 and TRBJ1-1 provide the parts outside the CDR3, is DTGVSQNPRHKITKRGQNVTFRCDPISEHNRLYWYRQTLGQGPEFLTYFQNEAQLEKSRLLSDRFSAERPKGSFSTLEIQRTEQGDSAMYLCASSLTGEAFFGQGTRLTVV.

CDR3 in amino acids: CSVEESGSTYEQYF. The chain links TRBV29-1 to TRBJ2-7. CDR1 SQVTM and CDR2 ANQGSEA come from the germline V gene. CDR3 length: 14 residues.

The genes are TRBV7-2 and TRBJ2-2; TCRdb names TRBD2, which stays unverified in the absence of DNA. The CDR3 sequence is 18 residues long. Germline V gives CDR1 SGHTA, CDR2 FQGNSA. The CDR3: CTSSLDLAGVPNTGELFF.

The chain carries TRBV29-1 and TRBJ2-7; the TCRdb call, TRBD1, lacks DNA for checking. There are 14 residues in the CDR3. Germline V CDR1 and CDR2: SQVTM, ANQGSEA. CDR3 loop: CSVETDRVTYEQYF.

V and J are TRBV29-1 and TRBJ2-2; with no DNA, the TCRdb D assignment of TRBD1 cannot be verified. The germline V gene encodes CDR1 SQVTM and CDR2 ANQGSEA. The CDR3 has 13 amino acids. The CDR3 protein is CSVETGNTGELFF.

The chain carries TRBV20-1 and TRBJ1-5; there is no DNA to check the TCRdb D call of TRBD1. Germline V gives CDR1 DFQATT, CDR2 SNEGSKA (reference sequence). This CDR3 spans 15 amino acids. The CDR3 is CSARDSGQGAQPQHF.

V gene TRBV5-1 combines with J gene TRBJ1-1. Germline V lookup: CDR1 SGHRS, CDR2 YFSETQ. The CDR3 is 14 residues long. This CDR3 is CASSPALDYTEAFF.

The V call is TRBV12-3 or TRBV12-4, the J call TRBJ2-2; absent DNA, TCRdb's TRBD1 call cannot be checked. The CDR3 length is 13 residues. The chain's CDR3 is CASSSPGTGELFF.

This chain links TRBV12-5 with TRBJ2-7; TCRdb outputs TRBD1, but without DNA this stays unchecked. The germline CDR1 and CDR2 sequences are LGHNT and FRNRAP. There are 14 residues in the CDR3. The CDR3: CASGATGSDYEQYF.

V usage is TRBV28 and J usage is TRBJ2-7; as DNA is missing, the TRBD1 call by TCRdb cannot be tested. The CDR3 is 15 residues long. Germline V gene data show CDR1 as MDHEN and CDR2 as SYDVKM. The CDR3 loop reads CASSKMTGYSYEQYF.

The V and J genes are TRBV5-1 and TRBJ2-5; the D call from TCRdb, TRBD2, cannot be confirmed without DNA. Germline CDR1 reads SGHRS; CDR2 reads YFSETQ. The CDR3 runs 15 residues. CDR3 sequence: CASSFIAGEQETQYF. The whole variable domain, filled in from reference TRBV5-1 and TRBJ2-5, reads KAGVTQTPRYLIKTRGQQVTLSCSPISGHRSVSWYQQTPGQGLQFLFEYFSETQRNKGNFPGRFSGRQFSNSRSEMNVSTLELGDSALYLCASSFIAGEQETQYFGPGTRLLVL.

The rearrangement joins TRBV5-1 to TRBJ1-1; TCRdb's D call of TRBD1 is untestable without DNA. Germline V gene lookup returns CDR1 SGHRS and CDR2 YFSETQ. The CDR3 contains 12 residues. CDR3 amino acids: CASRQDHTEAFF.

CDR3 protein: CASRRGTGEGHTEAFF. The chain couples TRBV19 to TRBJ1-1; TCRdb picks TRBD1, but there is no DNA to check that call. Germline lookup yields CDR1 LNHDA and CDR2 SQIVND (reference sequence). This CDR3 contains 16 residues.

This chain joins TRBV20-1 and TRBJ1-1. Germline CDR1 and CDR2: DFQATT and SNEGSKA (reference sequence). The CDR3 has 16 residues. The chain's CDR3 is CSARDPSQRGDTEAFF.